A few counts support the clone carrying this TCR beta chain. Its antigen is unknown. The data derive from a study of blood T cells in healthy people across ages. Study-level points and caveats: Donors of long life had a larger count of naive CD4+ cells and greater diversity than aged donors. No one knew whether donors had CMV, which possibly confounded expanded clonotype changes.

Then a second PCR, running about 6 to 11 cycles, was carried out with a sample-barcoded 5' primer and a J-beta primer mix. Each cDNA molecule received a tag from a template-switch adaptor that had 12 random nucleotides. Every sample returned 2.5 million or more CDR3-containing paired-end reads. TCRdb re-called the 5' RACE reads through MiXCR, storing one row per CDR3 protein. The sample consists of about 800,000 distinct CDR3 sequences, more than 45% of them appearing once. In germline, CDR1 is MNHEY, CDR2 SVGEGT. The CDR3 sequence is 14 residues long. V lost 6 bases, J lost 4 bases, and 15 bases lay in between.

The TCR comes from a young man in good health. The genes are TRBV6-2 or TRBV6-3 and TRBJ1-2, with D perhaps matching TRBD1 (5 bases). The sample consisted of blood. DNA of the CDR3: TGTGCCAGCAGACCCGGGACGGCCTCCTATGGCTACACCTTC. Its translation: CASRPGTASYGYTF.